This TCR beta chain was found in a study of blood T cell repertoires in COVID-19. In the original analysis: From reference gene primer amplification, estimates of nucleated cell counts were derived. Data came from immunoSEQ multiplex PCR; TCRdb stores just in-frame clones and leaves some out. V and J calls and clone size are given by that table; D and trimming were obtained from the DNA. The table shows about 35,000 clones, with roughly 86% occurring only once. From germline, CDR1 is ENHRY and CDR2 SYGVKD. This CDR3 spans 15 amino acids. The ends were cut back, 6 bases at V and 8 bases at J, with 22 bases in the middle.

This chain links TRBV10-3 with TRBJ1-1; no firm D call. This sequence originates from a man older than 75 with active or convalescent COVID-19. The sequencing input was peripheral blood. CDR3 region: CAIRDSTVVTPEAFF. CDR3 bases: TGTGCCATCAGAGACTCAACGGTAGTAACGCCCGAAGCTTTCTTT.